A single sample is the source of the 26 T cell receptor beta chains below, sequenced in a study of blood T cell dynamics during melanoma immunotherapy. Time point denoted: pre-treatment baseline. The protocol was immunoSEQ multiplex PCR, while the TCRdb copy is restricted to in-frame clones and leaves out a portion. The table lists some 14,000 clones, around 92% of them singletons. This sample comprised effector memory CD8+ T cells from blood, obtained from a patient treated with checkpoint blockade. The receptors here all came from a human donor with melanoma.

This sequence joins TRBV10-3 and TRBJ1-2, with D unclear. The V end was cut by 0 bases, the J end by 8 bases, with 7 bases between. There are 12 residues in the CDR3. CDR1 is ENHRY, CDR2 SYGVKD, per germline. The CDR3 bases are TGTGCCATCAGTGAGTCAGGTGGAGGCTACACCTTC. The encoded protein is CAISESGGGYTF.

V gene TRBV6-5 combines with J gene TRBJ2-7, with 12 bases lining up with TRBD1. The CDR3 loop spans 14 amino acids. J was trimmed by 7 bases and V by 6 bases; bases with no gene match: 7. CDR1 is MNHEY, CDR2 SVGAGI, per germline. For the CDR3, the DNA is TGTGCCAGCAGCCCGGGACAGGGGGCCAGGGAGCAGTACTTC. The encoded protein is CASSPGQGAREQYF.

The rearrangement links TRBV7-6 to TRBJ2-1; 10 bases map to TRBD2. Germline V gene sequence: CDR1 SGHVS, CDR2 FNYEAQ. The CDR3 extends over 16 amino acids. The V gene end was trimmed by 5 bases and the J gene end by 7 bases; junction bases not matched to a gene: 11. The CDR3 region has the DNA TGTGCCAGCAGCCGTACTACTAGCGGGATCTGGAATGAGCAGTTCTTC. Translation gives CASSRTTSGIWNEQFF.

V is TRBV19 and J is TRBJ1-5, with TRBD1 matching 8 bases. V gave up 4 bases and J gave up 7 bases; unmatched junction bases: 9. Looked up from germline, CDR1 is LNHDA and CDR2 is SQIVND (reference sequence). The length of the CDR3 is 15 residues. CDR3 DNA: TGTGCCAGTAGTACCTGGCAGGGGGCCGGGCAGCCCCAGCATTTT. Translation: CASSTWQGAGQPQHF.

V usage is TRBV27 and J usage is TRBJ2-1; possible D gene TRBD2, 5 bases. Germline V CDR1 and CDR2: MNHEY, SMNVEV (reference sequence). This CDR3 is 15 amino acids long. Trimming left V 5 bases short and J 7 bases short, with 18 bases between. In nucleotides, the CDR3 is TGTGCCAGCAGTCCTCAGCCCTCGGGGAAAAATGAGCAGTTCTTC. Its translation: CASSPQPSGKNEQFF.

This sequence joins TRBV28 and TRBJ1-2; TRBD1 aligns across 9 bases. The CDR3 is 17 amino acids. Germline CDR1 reads MDHEN; CDR2 reads SYDVKM. Trimming cost V 6 bases and J 0 bases; bases outside gene matches: 11. The CDR3 here is CASSDHYRGPANYGYTF. CDR3 bases: TGTGCCAGCAGCGATCACTACAGGGGGCCGGCTAACTATGGCTACACCTTC.

The chain joins TRBV6-5 to TRBJ1-5; a possible D gene is TRBD1 (6 bases). V dropped 0 bases and J dropped 4 bases, with 10 bases sitting between them. CDR3 length equals 15 residues. CDR1 MNHEY and CDR2 SVGAGI come from the germline V gene. The CDR3 spells CASSYSTGENQPQHF. DNA of the CDR3: TGTGCCAGCAGTTACTCGACAGGAGAAAATCAGCCCCAGCATTTT.

The chain links TRBV19 to TRBJ2-2, with 10 nucleotides matching TRBD2. CDR1 LNHDA and CDR2 SQIVND come from the germline V gene (reference sequence). V shed 7 bases and J 7 bases; nucleotides not matched to a gene: 12. The CDR3 covers 16 residues. The CDR3 region is CASTQTLAGEHGELFF. CDR3 in DNA: TGTGCCAGTACCCAAACGCTAGCGGGAGAGCACGGGGAGCTGTTTTTT.

The chain joins TRBV19 to TRBJ2-7, with D possibly being TRBD2 (5 bases). This CDR3 is 14 amino acids long. The germline V and J ends were trimmed by 4 bases and 2 bases, with 12 bases remaining between them. CDR1 is LNHDA and CDR2 is SQIVND in the germline V gene (reference sequence). This CDR3 is CASSKTSGTYEQYF. The CDR3 nucleotides are TGTGCCAGTAGTAAAACCTCGGGAACCTACGAGCAGTACTTC.

The rearrangement joins TRBV25-1 to TRBJ2-7; no reliable D call. Germline values: CDR1 MGHDK, CDR2 SYGVNS. V dropped 1 base and J dropped 3 bases, with 4 bases sitting between them. This CDR3 region has 12 residues. The DNA of the CDR3 is TGTGCCAGCAGTGAATCTCTCTACGAGCAGTACTTC. The encoded protein is CASSESLYEQYF.

The chain links TRBV13 to TRBJ1-2; D remains unclear. The CDR3 is 14 amino acids. Germline assignment: CDR1 PRHDT and CDR2 FYEKMQ (reference sequence). Trimming left V 6 bases short and J 3 bases short, with 14 bases between. In nucleotides, the CDR3 is TGTGCCAGCAGAAGCCCAGGAAGCCACTATGGCTACACCTTC. Translated: CASRSPGSHYGYTF.

The rearrangement uses TRBV4-3 and TRBJ2-7; tentative D call: TRBD2 (6 bases). In germline, CDR1 is LGHNA, CDR2 YSLEER. The CDR3 extends over 16 amino acids. V was clipped by 0 bases and J by 4 bases, with 16 bases between them. This CDR3 reads CASSQDPGGGMYEQYF. The CDR3 nucleotides read TGCGCCAGCAGCCAAGACCCAGGAGGCGGGATGTACGAGCAGTACTTC.

V gene TRBV27 combines with J gene TRBJ1-1; no reliable D call. The V gene lost 4 bases and the J gene lost 4 bases, with 10 bases spanning the gap. The CDR3 length is 13 residues. Germline values: CDR1 MNHEY, CDR2 SMNVEV (reference sequence). This CDR3 reads CASSSMAPTEAFF. The CDR3 nucleotides are TGTGCCAGCAGTTCGATGGCCCCCACTGAAGCTTTCTTT.

The J gene is TRBJ1-1, the V gene TRBV7-6; TRBD1 matches at 9 bases. The CDR3 consists of 15 residues. Per the germline V gene, CDR1 is SGHVS and CDR2 is FNYEAQ. Trimming at V came to 3 bases and at J to 4 bases, leaving 6 bases not matched to a gene. As DNA, the CDR3 is TGTGCCAGCAGCTTGCCCGGACAGGGGAGCACTGAAGCTTTCTTT. It specifies CASSLPGQGSTEAFF.

The chain combines TRBV9 with TRBJ2-1; 7 nucleotides line up with TRBD2. Germline V gene data show CDR1 as SGDLS and CDR2 as YYNGEE. The ends lost 3 bases at V and 4 bases at J; junction bases unmatched: 4. This CDR3 comprises 14 residues. In DNA form, the CDR3 reads TGTGCCAGCAGCGATGGACTAGTATACAATGAGCAGTTCTTC. It is translated as CASSDGLVYNEQFF.

V is TRBV4-1 and J is TRBJ2-7; 8 bases line up with TRBD2. CDR1 is MGHRA, CDR2 YSYEKL, per germline. After removal of 1 base from V and 0 bases from J, the junction contained 5 bases not matched to a gene. The CDR3 covers 16 residues. Written as DNA, the CDR3 is TGCGCCAGCAGCCAAGGGGGAGCGGGGGCCTCCTACGAGCAGTACTTC. Translating gives CASSQGGAGASYEQYF.

The rearrangement links TRBV25-1 to TRBJ1-1, with D possibly TRBD1 on 5 matching bases. CDR3 size: 12 residues. Deletions cut 7 bases from V and 1 base from J, with 7 bases between. CDR1 MGHDK and CDR2 SYGVNS come from the germline V gene. In nucleotides, the CDR3 is TGTGCCAGCACCGGGGGGAACACTGAAGCTTTCTTT. Translating gives CASTGGNTEAFF.

DNA of the CDR3: TGTACCTACTTAATCAGGGAGAACACTGAAGCTTTCTTT. Protein sequence: CTYLIRENTEAFF. The genes are TRBV5-4 and TRBJ1-1, with D tentatively TRBD1 (5 bases). This CDR3 has 13 amino acids. CDR1 and CDR2 (germline): SGHNT, YYREEE (reference sequence).

The chain carries TRBV2 and TRBJ1-2; TRBD1 aligns across 8 bases. V gave up 6 bases and J gave up 5 bases; unmatched junction bases: 8. The CDR3 loop spans 14 amino acids. Germline V gives CDR1 SNHLY, CDR2 FYNNEI. The DNA for the CDR3 is TGTGCCAGCAGCGGGACAGGACCGCGATATGGCTACACCTTC. Translated: CASSGTGPRYGYTF.

V usage is TRBV18 and J usage is TRBJ1-4, with D unresolved. The CDR3 totals 15 residues. Germline V lookup: CDR1 KGHSH, CDR2 LQKENI. Trimming removed 3 bases at V and 7 bases at J, with 15 bases between. CDR3 sequence (DNA): TGTGCCAGCTCACCGCCAGCACCTTCGAGTGAAAAACTGTTTTTT. This gives the protein CASSPPAPSSEKLFF.

CDR3 sequence (DNA): TGTGCCAGCAGTTCAGACAGGGAAGTGGAGGTGACTAATGAAAAACTGTTTTTT. Translation: CASSSDREVEVTNEKLFF. The chain uses TRBV2 and TRBJ1-4; 7 positions agree with TRBD1. The CDR3 is 18 residues long. J lost 2 bases, V lost 5 bases, and 14 bases had no gene match. The germline CDR1 and CDR2 sequences are SNHLY and FYNNEI.

The rearrangement uses TRBV4-3 and TRBJ2-3; 7 positions match TRBD1. CDR3 length: 17 residues. V was pared by 4 bases and J by 5 bases, with 15 bases of the junction left unmatched. Looked up from germline, CDR1 is LGHNA and CDR2 is YSLEER. The CDR3 loop reads CASSLSLDRYLGDTQYF. Written as DNA, the CDR3 is TGCGCCAGCAGCCTATCCCTGGACAGGTACCTCGGAGATACGCAGTATTTT.

The rearrangement joins TRBV6-6 to TRBJ2-3; D gene uncertain. Trimming cost V 7 bases and J 1 base, with 9 bases left between them. The germline V gene encodes CDR1 MNHNY and CDR2 SVGAGI (reference sequence). The CDR3 loop spans 13 amino acids. As DNA, the CDR3 is TGTGCCAGCACCGATAGCCGCACAGATACGCAGTATTTT. Residues: CASTDSRTDTQYF.

The chain uses TRBV28 and TRBJ2-5; D may be TRBD1 (6 bases). The J call may be faulty, since TRBJ2-7 better matches the DNA end. This CDR3 has 14 residues. The germline V gene has CDR1 MDHEN and CDR2 SYDVKM. The CDR3 nucleotides read TGTGCCAGCAGTTCAACCGGGACACAATACGAGCAGTACTTC. Protein sequence: CASSSTGTQYEQYF.

The chain is built from TRBV27 and TRBJ2-7; D unresolved. CDR1 and CDR2 from the germline V gene are MNHEY and SMNVEV (reference sequence). The CDR3 is made up of 14 amino acids. V lost 5 bases and J 0 bases, leaving 11 bases between the germline ends. The CDR3 nucleotides read TGTGCCAGCAGTGTAAGGCCAAACTCCTACGAGCAGTACTTC. This encodes CASSVRPNSYEQYF.

The chain links TRBV10-3 to TRBJ2-7; possibly TRBD1 for D (6 bases). The CDR3 is 11 residues long. From germline, CDR1 is ENHRY and CDR2 SYGVKD. The germline V and J ends were trimmed by 8 bases and 9 bases, with 14 bases remaining between them. CDR3: CAILQGSAQYF. The CDR3 DNA reads TGTGCCATCCTCCAGGGGTCGGCGCAGTACTTC.